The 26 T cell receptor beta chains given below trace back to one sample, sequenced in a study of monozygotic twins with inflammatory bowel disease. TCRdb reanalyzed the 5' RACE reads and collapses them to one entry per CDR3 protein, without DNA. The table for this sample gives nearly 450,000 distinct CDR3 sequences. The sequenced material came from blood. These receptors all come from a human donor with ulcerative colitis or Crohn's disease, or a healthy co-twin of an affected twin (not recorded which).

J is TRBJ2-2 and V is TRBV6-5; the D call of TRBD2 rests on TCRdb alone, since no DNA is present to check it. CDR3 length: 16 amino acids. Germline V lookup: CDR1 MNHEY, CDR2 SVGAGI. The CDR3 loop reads CASSYSVSGSRGELFF.

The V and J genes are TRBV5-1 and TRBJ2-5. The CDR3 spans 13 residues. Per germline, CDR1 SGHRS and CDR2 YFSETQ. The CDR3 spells CASRIRPQETQYF.

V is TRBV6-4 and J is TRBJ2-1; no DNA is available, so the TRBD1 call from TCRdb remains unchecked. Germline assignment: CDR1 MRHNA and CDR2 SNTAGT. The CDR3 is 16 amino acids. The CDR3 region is CASSDSGGGRRGEQFF.

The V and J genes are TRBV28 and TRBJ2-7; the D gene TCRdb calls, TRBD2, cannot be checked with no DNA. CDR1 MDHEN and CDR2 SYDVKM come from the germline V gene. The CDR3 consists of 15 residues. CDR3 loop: CASRIGGESSYEQYF. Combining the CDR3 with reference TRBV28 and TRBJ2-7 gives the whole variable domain DVKVTQSSRYLVKRTGEKVFLECVQDMDHENMFWYRQDPGLGLRLIYFSYDVKMKEKGDIPEGYSVSREKKERFSLILESASTNQTSMYLCASRIGGESSYEQYFGPGTRLTVT.

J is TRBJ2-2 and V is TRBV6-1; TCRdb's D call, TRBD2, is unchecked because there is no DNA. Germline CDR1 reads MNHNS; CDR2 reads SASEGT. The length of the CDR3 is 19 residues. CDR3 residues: CASSRSGLAGPAGTGELFF.

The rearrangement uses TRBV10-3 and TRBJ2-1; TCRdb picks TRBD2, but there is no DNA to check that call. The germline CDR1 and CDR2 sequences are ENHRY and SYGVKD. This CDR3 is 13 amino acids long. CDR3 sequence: CAISSGLGDEQFF.

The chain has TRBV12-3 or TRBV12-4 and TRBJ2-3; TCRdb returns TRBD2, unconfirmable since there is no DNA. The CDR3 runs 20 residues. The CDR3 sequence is CASSGVLGVAGGLGTDTQYF.

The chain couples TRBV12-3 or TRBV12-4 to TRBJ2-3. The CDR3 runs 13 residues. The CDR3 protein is CASSFKVADTQYF.

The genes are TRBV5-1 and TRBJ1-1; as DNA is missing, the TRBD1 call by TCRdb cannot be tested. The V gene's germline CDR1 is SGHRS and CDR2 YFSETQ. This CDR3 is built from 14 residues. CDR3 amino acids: CASSFGTQNTEAFF.

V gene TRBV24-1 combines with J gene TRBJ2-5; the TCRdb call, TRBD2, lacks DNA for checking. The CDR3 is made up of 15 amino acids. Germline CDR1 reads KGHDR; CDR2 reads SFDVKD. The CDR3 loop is CATSDGTSGVKTQYF.

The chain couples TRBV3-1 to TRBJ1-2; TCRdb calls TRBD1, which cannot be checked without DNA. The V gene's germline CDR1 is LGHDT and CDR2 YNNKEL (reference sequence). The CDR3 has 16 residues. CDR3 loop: CASSQEGGAVPYGYTF.

This CDR3 reads CAWSVASGPYEQYF. V usage is TRBV30 and J usage is TRBJ2-7; the TCRdb call, TRBD2, lacks DNA for checking. The CDR3 totals 14 residues. Germline CDR1 GTSNPN, CDR2 SVGIG (reference sequence).

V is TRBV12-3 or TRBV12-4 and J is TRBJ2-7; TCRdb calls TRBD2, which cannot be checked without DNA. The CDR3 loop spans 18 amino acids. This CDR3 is CASSPGTSGSVSSYEQYF.

CDR3 amino acids: CASSVEGAATDTQYF. The J gene is TRBJ2-3, the V gene TRBV9; checking the TCRdb D call of TRBD1 is not possible without DNA. The CDR3 totals 15 residues. In germline, CDR1 is SGDLS, CDR2 YYNGEE.

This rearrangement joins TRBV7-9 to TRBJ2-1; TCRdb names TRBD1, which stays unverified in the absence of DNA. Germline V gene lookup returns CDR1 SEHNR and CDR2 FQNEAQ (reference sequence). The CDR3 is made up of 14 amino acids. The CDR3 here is CASSPLGAYNEQFF. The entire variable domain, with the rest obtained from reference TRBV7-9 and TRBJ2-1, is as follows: DTGVSQNPRHKITKRGQNVTFRCDPISEHNRLYWYRQTLGQGPEFLTYFQNEAQLEKSRLLSDRFSAERPKGSFSTLEIQRTEQGDSAMYLCASSPLGAYNEQFFGPGTRLTVL.

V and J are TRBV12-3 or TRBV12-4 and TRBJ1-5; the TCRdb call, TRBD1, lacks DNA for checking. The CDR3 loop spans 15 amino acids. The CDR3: CASSRDAGGNQPQHF.

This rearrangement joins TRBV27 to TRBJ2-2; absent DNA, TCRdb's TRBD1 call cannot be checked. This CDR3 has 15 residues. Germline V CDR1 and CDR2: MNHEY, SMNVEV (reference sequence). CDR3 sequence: CASRYGTGSTGELFF.

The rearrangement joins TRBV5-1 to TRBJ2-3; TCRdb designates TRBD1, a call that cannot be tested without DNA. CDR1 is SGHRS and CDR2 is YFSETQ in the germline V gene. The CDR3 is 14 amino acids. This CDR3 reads CASRRDRATDTQYF.

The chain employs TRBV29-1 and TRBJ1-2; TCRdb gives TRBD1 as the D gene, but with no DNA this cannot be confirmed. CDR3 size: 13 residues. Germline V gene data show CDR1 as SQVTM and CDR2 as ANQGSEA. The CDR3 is CSVEKGQSYGYTF.

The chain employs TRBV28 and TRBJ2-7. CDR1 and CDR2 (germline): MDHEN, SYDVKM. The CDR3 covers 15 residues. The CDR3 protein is CASSSIAESSYEQYF.

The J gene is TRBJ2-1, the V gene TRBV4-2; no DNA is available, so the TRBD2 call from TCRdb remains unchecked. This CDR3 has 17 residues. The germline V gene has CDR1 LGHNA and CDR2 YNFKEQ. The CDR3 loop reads CASSQDLGVAGYNEQFF.

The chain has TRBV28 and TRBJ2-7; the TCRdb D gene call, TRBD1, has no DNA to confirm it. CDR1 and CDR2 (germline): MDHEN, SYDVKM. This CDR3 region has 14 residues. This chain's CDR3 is CASSSWEGQDEQYF.

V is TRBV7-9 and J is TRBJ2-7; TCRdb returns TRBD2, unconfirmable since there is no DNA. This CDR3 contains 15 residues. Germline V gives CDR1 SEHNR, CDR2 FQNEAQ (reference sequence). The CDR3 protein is CASSSTLDFVREQYF.

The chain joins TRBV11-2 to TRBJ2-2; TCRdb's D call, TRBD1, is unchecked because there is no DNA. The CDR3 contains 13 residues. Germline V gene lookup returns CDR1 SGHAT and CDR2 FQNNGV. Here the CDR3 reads CASSPLRAGELFF.

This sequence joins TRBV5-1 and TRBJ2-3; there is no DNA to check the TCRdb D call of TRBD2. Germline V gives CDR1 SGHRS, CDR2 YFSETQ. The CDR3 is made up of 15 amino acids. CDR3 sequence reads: CASSLVIGGADTQYF.

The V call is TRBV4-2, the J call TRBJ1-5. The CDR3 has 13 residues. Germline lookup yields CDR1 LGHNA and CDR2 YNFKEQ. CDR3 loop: CASSQVLNQPQHF.